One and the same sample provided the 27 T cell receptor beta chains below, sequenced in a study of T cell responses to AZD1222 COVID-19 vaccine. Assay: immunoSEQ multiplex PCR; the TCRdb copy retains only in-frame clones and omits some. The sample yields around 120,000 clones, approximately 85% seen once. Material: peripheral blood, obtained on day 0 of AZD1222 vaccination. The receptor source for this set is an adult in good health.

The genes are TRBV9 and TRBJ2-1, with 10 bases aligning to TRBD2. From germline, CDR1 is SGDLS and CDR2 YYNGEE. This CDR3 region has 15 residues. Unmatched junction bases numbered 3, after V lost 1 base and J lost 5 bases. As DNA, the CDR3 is TGTGCCAGCAGCGTATTCCTAGCGGGGGACAATGAGCAGTTCTTC. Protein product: CASSVFLAGDNEQFF.

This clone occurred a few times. The CDR3 spells CASSESGGASDTQYF. The CDR3 DNA sequence: TGTGCCAGCAGTGAAAGCGGGGGGGCCTCAGATACGCAGTATTTT. This chain links TRBV6-4 with TRBJ2-3; 10 bases agree with TRBD2. The V gene end was trimmed by 3 bases and the J gene end by 4 bases; junction bases not matched to a gene: 4. The CDR3 spans 15 residues. In germline, CDR1 is MRHNA, CDR2 SNTAGT.

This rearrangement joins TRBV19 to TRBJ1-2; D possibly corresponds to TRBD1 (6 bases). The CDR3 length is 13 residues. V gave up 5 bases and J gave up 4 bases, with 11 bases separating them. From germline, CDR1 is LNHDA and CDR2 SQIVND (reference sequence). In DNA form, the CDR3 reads TGTGCCAGTAGTGAAACAGGGATCTATGGCTACACCTTC. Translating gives CASSETGIYGYTF.

CDR3 DNA sequence: TGTGCCAGCAGTTTAAAACAGGGGTACAAAGAGACCCAGTACTTC. Protein sequence: CASSLKQGYKETQYF. The chain recombines TRBV7-8 with TRBJ2-5, with TRBD1 identical over 7 bases. CDR3 length: 15 amino acids. V shed 6 bases and J 3 bases; nucleotides not matched to a gene: 10. CDR1 is SGHVS, CDR2 FQNEAQ, per germline.

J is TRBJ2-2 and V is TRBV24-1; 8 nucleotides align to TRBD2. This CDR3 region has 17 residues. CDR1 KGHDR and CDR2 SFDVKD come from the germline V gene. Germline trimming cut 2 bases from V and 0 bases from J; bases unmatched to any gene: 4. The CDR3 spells CATSDSPGLANTGELFF. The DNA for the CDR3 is TGTGCCACCAGTGATTCTCCGGGACTAGCGAACACCGGGGAGCTGTTTTTT.

The CDR3 DNA sequence: TGCAGTGGAGGGCTAGCGTACGAGCAGTACTTC. It is translated as CSGGLAYEQYF. The J gene is TRBJ2-7, the V gene TRBV20-1, with a tentative D call TRBD2 (6 bases). The germline V and J ends were trimmed by 7 bases and 4 bases, with 11 bases remaining between them. Germline values: CDR1 DFQATT, CDR2 SNEGSKA (reference sequence). The CDR3 is 11 residues long.

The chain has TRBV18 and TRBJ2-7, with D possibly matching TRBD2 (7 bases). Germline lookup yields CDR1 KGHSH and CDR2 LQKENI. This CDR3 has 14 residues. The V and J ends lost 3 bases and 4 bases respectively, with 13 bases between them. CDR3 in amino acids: CASSPGGAGYEQYF. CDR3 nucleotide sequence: TGTGCCAGCTCACCTGGGGGGGCCGGGTACGAGCAGTACTTC.

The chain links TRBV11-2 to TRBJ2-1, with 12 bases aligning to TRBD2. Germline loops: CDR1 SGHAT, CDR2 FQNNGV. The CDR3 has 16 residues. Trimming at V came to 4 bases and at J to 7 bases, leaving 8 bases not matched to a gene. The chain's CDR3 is CASSSLLAGGGNEQFF. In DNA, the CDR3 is TGTGCCAGCAGCTCGTTACTAGCGGGGGGAGGGAATGAGCAGTTCTTC.

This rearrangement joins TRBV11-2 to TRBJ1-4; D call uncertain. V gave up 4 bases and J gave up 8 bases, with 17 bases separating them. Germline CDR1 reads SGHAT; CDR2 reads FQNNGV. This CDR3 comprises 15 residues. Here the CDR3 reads CASSSYRASGEKLFF. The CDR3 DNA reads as TGTGCCAGCAGCTCATACCGGGCCTCAGGAGAAAAACTGTTTTTT.

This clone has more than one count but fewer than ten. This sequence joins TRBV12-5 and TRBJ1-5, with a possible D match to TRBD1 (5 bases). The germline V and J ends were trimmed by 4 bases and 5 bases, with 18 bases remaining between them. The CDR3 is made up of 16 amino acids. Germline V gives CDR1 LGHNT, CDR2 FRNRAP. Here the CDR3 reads CASGSQGTAFYQPQHF. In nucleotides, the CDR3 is TGTGCTAGTGGTTCGCAAGGGACGGCTTTTTATCAGCCCCAGCATTTT.

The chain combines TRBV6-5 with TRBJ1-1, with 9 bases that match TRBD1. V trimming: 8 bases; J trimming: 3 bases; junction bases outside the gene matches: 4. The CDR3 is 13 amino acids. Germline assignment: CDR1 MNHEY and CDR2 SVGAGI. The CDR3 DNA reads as TGTGCCAGCTTAGGACAGGGGTACACTGAAGCTTTCTTT. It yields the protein CASLGQGYTEAFF.

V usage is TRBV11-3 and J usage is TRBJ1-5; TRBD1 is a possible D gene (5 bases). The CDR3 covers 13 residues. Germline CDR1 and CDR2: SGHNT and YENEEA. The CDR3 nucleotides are TGTGTCGCGGGGGGGTCCCGAAATCAGCCCCAGCATTTT. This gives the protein CVAGGSRNQPQHF.

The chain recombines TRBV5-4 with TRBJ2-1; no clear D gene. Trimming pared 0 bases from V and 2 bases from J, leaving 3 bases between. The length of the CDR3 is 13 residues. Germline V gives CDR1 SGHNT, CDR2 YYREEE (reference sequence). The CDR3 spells CASSLETYNEQFF. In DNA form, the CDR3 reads TGTGCCAGCAGCTTGGAGACCTACAATGAGCAGTTCTTC.

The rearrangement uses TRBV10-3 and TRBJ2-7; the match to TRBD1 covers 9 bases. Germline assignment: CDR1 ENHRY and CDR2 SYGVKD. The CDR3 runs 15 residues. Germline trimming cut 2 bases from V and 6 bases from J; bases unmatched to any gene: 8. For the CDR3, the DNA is TGTGCCATCAGTGAGGGGACAGGGAAGTCACGCGAGCAGTACTTC. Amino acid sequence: CAISEGTGKSREQYF.

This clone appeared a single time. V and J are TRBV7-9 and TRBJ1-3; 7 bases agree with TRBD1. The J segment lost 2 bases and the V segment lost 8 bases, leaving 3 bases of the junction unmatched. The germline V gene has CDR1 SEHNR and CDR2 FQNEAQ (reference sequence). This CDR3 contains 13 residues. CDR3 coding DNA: TGTGCCAGCCAAACAGGGGCTGGAAACACCATATATTTT. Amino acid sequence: CASQTGAGNTIYF.

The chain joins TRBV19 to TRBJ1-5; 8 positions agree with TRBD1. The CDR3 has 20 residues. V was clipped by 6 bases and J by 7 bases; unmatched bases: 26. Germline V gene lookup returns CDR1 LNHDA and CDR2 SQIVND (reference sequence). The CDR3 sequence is CASRPWAGGAAFGISQPQHF. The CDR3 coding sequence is TGTGCCAGTAGGCCCTGGGCAGGGGGCGCCGCATTCGGAATCTCCCAGCCCCAGCATTTT.

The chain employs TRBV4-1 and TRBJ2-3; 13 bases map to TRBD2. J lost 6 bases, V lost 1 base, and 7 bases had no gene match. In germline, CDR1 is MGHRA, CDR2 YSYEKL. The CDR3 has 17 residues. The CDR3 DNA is TGCGCCAGCAGCCAAGGCCAGACTAGCGGGGGGAGGGATACGCAGTATTTT. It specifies CASSQGQTSGGRDTQYF.

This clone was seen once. This chain's CDR3 is CASSQDPNLAGGHETQYF. DNA of the CDR3: TGCGCCAGCAGCCAAGACCCCAACTTAGCGGGGGGGCACGAGACCCAGTACTTC. The chain employs TRBV4-1 and TRBJ2-5; 11 bases map to TRBD2. Per germline, CDR1 MGHRA and CDR2 YSYEKL. Trimming cost V 0 bases and J 5 bases; bases outside gene matches: 11. The CDR3 is 18 amino acids.

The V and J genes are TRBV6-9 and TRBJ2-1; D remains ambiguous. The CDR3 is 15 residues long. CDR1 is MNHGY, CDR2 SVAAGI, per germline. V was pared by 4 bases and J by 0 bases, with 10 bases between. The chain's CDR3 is CASSSAGSSYNEQFF. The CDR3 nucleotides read TGTGCCAGCAGTTCCGCCGGAAGCTCCTACAATGAGCAGTTCTTC.

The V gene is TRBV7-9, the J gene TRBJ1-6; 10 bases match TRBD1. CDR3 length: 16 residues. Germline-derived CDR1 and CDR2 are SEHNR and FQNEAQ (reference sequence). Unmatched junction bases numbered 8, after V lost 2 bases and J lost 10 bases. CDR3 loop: CASSLWGTGEDSPLHF. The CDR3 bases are TGTGCCAGCAGCTTATGGGGGACAGGGGAAGACTCACCCCTCCACTTT.

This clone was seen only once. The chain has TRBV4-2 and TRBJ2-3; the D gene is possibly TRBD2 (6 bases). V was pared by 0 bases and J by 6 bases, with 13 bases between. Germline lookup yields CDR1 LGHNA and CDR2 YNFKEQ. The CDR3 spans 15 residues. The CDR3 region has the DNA TGTGCCAGCAGCCAAGATTCTAGTGGGGGGGATACGCAGTATTTT. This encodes CASSQDSSGGDTQYF.

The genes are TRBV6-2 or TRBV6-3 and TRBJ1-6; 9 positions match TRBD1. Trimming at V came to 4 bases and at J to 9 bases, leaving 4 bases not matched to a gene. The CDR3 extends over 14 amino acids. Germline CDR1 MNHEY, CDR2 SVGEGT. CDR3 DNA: TGTGCCAGCAGTTGGACAGGGGATGGTTCACCCCTCCACTTT. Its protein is CASSWTGDGSPLHF.

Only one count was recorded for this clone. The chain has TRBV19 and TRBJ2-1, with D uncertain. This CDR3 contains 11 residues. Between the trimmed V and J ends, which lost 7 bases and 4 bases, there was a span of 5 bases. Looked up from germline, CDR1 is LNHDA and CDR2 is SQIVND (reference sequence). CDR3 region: CASNGYNEQFF. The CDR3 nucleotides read TGTGCCAGTAACGGTTACAATGAGCAGTTCTTC.

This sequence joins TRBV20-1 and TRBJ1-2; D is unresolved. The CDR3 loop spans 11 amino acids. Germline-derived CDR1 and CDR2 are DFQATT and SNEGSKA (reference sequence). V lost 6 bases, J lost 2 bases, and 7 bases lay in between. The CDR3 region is CSAPRNYGYTF. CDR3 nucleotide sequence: TGCAGTGCCCCTAGAAACTATGGCTACACCTTC.

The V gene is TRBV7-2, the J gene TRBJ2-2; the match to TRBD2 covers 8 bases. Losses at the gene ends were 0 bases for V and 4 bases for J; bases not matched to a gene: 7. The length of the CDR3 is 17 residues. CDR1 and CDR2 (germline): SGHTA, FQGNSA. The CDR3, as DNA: TGTGCCAGCAGCTTAGCGCAGTTACGGGGGGGCACCGGGGAGCTGTTTTTT. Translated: CASSLAQLRGGTGELFF.

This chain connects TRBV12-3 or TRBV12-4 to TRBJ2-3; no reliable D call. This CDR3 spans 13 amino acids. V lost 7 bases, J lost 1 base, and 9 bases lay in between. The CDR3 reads CASTKSRTDTQYF. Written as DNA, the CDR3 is TGTGCCAGCACCAAGTCCCGCACAGATACGCAGTATTTT.

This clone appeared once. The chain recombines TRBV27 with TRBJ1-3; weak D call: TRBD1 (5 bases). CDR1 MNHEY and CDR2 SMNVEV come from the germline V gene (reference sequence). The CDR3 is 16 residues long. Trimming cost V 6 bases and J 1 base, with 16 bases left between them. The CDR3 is CASRPTEMISGNTIYF. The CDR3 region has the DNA TGTGCCAGCAGGCCGACAGAGATGATATCTGGAAACACCATATATTTT.